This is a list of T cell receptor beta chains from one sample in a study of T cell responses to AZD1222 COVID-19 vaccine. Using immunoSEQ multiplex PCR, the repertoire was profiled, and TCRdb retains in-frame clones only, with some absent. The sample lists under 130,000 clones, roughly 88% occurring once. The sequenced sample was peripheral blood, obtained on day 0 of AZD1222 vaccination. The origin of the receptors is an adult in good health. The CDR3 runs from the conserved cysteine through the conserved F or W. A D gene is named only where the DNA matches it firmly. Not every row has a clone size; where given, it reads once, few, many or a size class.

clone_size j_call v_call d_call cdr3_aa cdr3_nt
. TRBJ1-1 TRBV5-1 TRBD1 CASSTGQGITEAFF TGCGCCAGCAGCACGGGACAGGGGATTACTGAAGCTTTCTTT
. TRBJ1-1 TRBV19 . CASSDLADTEAFF TGTGCCAGTAGCGACCTTGCGGACACTGAAGCTTTCTTT
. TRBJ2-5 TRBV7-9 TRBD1 CASSRTGGTETQYF TGTGCCAGCAGCAGGACAGGGGGCACGGAGACCCAGTACTTC
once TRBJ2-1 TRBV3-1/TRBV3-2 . CASSLGAPGNEQFF TGTGCCAGCAGCCTTGGGGCCCCAGGCAATGAGCAGTTCTTC
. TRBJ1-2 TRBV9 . CASSVDSYSHGYTF TGTGCCAGCAGCGTGGACAGCTATTCCCATGGCTACACCTTC
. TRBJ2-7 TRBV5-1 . CASSLGGPPSGEQYF TGCGCCAGCAGCTTGGGTGGACCTCCCTCTGGTGAGCAGTACTTC
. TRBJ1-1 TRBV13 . CASTLGERNTEAFF TGTGCCAGCACCTTGGGAGAGAGGAACACTGAAGCTTTCTTT
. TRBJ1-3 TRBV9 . CASSPQGKNTIYF TGTGCCAGCAGCCCCCAAGGGAAAAACACCATATATTTT
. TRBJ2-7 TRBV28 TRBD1 CASSKQGPLSYEQYF TGTGCCAGCAGTAAACAGGGGCCCCTTAGCTACGAGCAGTACTTC
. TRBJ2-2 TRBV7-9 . CASSPRTGDSGELFF TGTGCCAGCAGCCCCCGGACGGGTGACAGCGGGGAGCTGTTTTTT
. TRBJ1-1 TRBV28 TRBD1 CASSFQLGQGRLNLF TGTGCCAGCAGTTTTCAATTAGGACAGGGGAGGCTTAATCTCTTT
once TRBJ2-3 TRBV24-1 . CATQGTDTQYF TGTGCCACCCAGGGCACAGATACGCAGTATTTT
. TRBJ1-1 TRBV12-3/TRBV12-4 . CASSLQGNTEAFF TGTGCCAGCAGTTTGCAGGGGAACACTGAAGCTTTCTTT
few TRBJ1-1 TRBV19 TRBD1 CASQDRLNTEAFF TGTGCCAGCCAGGACAGGTTGAACACTGAAGCTTTCTTT